These 32 T cell receptor beta chains came from one sample sequenced in a study of blood T cell repertoires in COVID-19. Generated by immunoSEQ multiplex PCR, the TCRdb table keeps only in-frame clones and is missing some. This table has 150,000 or so clones, about 86% appearing once. The source material was peripheral blood. The receptor set was obtained from a woman aged 60 to 75 with acute or convalescent COVID-19.

V usage is TRBV10-2 and J usage is TRBJ2-2; 10 nucleotides match TRBD2. J gave up 6 bases and V 4 bases, and 14 bases lay outside the gene matches. Germline CDR1 reads WSHSY; CDR2 reads SAAADI. This CDR3 region has 18 residues. CDR3 in DNA: TGCGCCAGCAGTGGGGTAACTAGCGGGAAATTAGTCCCCGGGGAGCTGTTTTTT. Translating it yields CASSGVTSGKLVPGELFF.

The rearrangement joins TRBV28 to TRBJ2-2; D unclear. Looked up from germline, CDR1 is MDHEN and CDR2 is SYDVKM. Trimming stripped 9 bases from V and 4 bases from J, with 3 bases between. This CDR3 has 10 amino acids. As DNA, the CDR3 is TGTGCCAGTAGCACCGGGGAGCTGTTTTTT. It encodes CASSTGELFF.

A single count supports this clone. The V gene is TRBV29-1, the J gene TRBJ2-1; TRBD1 matches 8 bases. With 8 bases clipped from V and 1 base from J, the junction kept 4 bases outside the gene matches. CDR3 length: 13 residues. The V gene's germline CDR1 is SQVTM and CDR2 ANQGSEA. Here the CDR3 reads CSLTGESYNEQFF. The CDR3, as DNA: TGCAGCTTGACAGGGGAATCCTACAATGAGCAGTTCTTC.

The V and J genes are TRBV5-1 and TRBJ1-6; D unresolved. The CDR3 consists of 15 residues. Germline CDR1 and CDR2: SGHRS and YFSETQ. V lost 5 bases and J lost 7, with 16 bases in between. In nucleotides, the CDR3 is TGCGCCAGCAGGGAGGACGGACGCGAGAATTCACCCCTCCACTTT. It yields the protein CASREDGRENSPLHF.

This chain uses TRBV18 with TRBJ2-3; D might be TRBD2 (5 bases). CDR3 length: 10 residues. Germline CDR1 and CDR2: KGHSH and LQKENI. V lost 8 bases and J lost 5, with 5 bases in between. In nucleotides, the CDR3 is TGTGCCAGCCGGGAAGATACGCAGTATTTT. Translated: CASREDTQYF.

This clone has more than one count but fewer than ten. J is TRBJ1-5 and V is TRBV19; D unresolved. This CDR3 comprises 13 residues. Germline V gene lookup returns CDR1 LNHDA and CDR2 SQIVND (reference sequence). Trimming took off 5 bases at V and 5 bases at J, with 10 bases between the two ends. CDR3 nucleotide sequence: TGTGCCAGTAGTCCAAGGAGTTATCAGCCCCAGCATTTT. This sequence encodes CASSPRSYQPQHF.

The rearrangement links TRBV11-2 to TRBJ2-1; TRBD2 is a possible D gene (6 bases). The CDR3 length is 15 residues. V lost 0 bases and J lost 3, with 9 bases in between. Per germline, CDR1 SGHAT and CDR2 FQNNGV. In nucleotides, the CDR3 is TGTGCCAGCAGCTTAGAGGGTAGCGGCTACAATGAGCAGTTCTTC. Translating it yields CASSLEGSGYNEQFF.

The chain is built from TRBV11-2 and TRBJ2-7; 14 bases align to TRBD2. CDR3 size: 15 residues. Losses at the gene ends were 5 bases for V and 5 bases for J; bases not matched to a gene: 5. Germline values: CDR1 SGHAT, CDR2 FQNNGV. This CDR3 reads CASSVTSGRADEQYF. CDR3 in DNA: TGTGCCAGCAGCGTGACTAGCGGGAGGGCGGACGAGCAGTACTTC.

The table lists this clone with a count of one. The rearrangement uses TRBV7-2 and TRBJ2-7, with 7 bases that match TRBD2. Germline CDR1 and CDR2: SGHTA and FQGNSA. This CDR3 spans 14 amino acids. The V and J ends lost 5 bases and 4 bases, in that order; junction bases with no gene match: 8. The CDR3 sequence is CASSPSGFRYEQYF. The CDR3 DNA follows: TGTGCCAGCAGCCCTAGCGGCTTTCGGTACGAGCAGTACTTC.

This chain connects TRBV10-3 to TRBJ2-5, with D uncertain. This CDR3 has 13 amino acids. Trimming removed 8 bases at V and 4 bases at J, with 14 bases between. CDR1 ENHRY and CDR2 SYGVKD come from the germline V gene. The CDR3 spells CAIGSAGRETQYF. The DNA for the CDR3 is TGTGCCATCGGGTCGGCAGGTAGAGAGACCCAGTACTTC.

The rearrangement uses TRBV24-1 and TRBJ1-4; D remains ambiguous. Trimming pared 4 bases from V and 8 bases from J, leaving 10 bases between. Germline CDR1 and CDR2: KGHDR and SFDVKD. The length of the CDR3 is 13 residues. The CDR3 nucleotides are TGTGCCACCAGTGAACCAGCCGGGGAAAAACTGTTTTTT. Protein product: CATSEPAGEKLFF.

The rearrangement uses TRBV5-1 and TRBJ2-3; 8 nucleotides match TRBD2. The CDR3 spans 17 residues. Germline V gives CDR1 SGHRS, CDR2 YFSETQ. V shed 4 bases and J 3 bases; nucleotides not matched to a gene: 13. CDR3 bases: TGCGCCAGCAGCGAACCGGGAGGGGCTTCTTCAACAGATACGCAGTATTTT. It translates to CASSEPGGASSTDTQYF.

The rearrangement links TRBV18 to TRBJ1-2, with a possible D match to TRBD1 (5 bases). The CDR3 runs to 16 residues. CDR1 is KGHSH and CDR2 is LQKENI in the germline V gene. V lost 2 bases to trimming and J lost 5 bases, with 18 bases between them. As DNA, the CDR3 is TGTGCCAGCTCACCATCCTTTCCCGGGGGTAGTTATGGCTACACCTTC. Encoded protein: CASSPSFPGGSYGYTF.

J is TRBJ2-2 and V is TRBV3-1 (or the pseudogene TRBV3-2), with 8 bases matching TRBD2. The V and J ends lost 5 bases and 7 bases, in that order; junction bases with no gene match: 6. The CDR3 loop spans 14 amino acids. Germline V gives CDR1 LGHDT, CDR2 YNNKEL (reference sequence). CDR3 sequence: CASSLSGSGGELFF. CDR3 coding DNA: TGTGCCAGCAGCTTAAGCGGGAGCGGCGGGGAGCTGTTTTTT.

The V and J genes are TRBV2 and TRBJ2-3; 8 positions agree with TRBD1. V was pared by 5 bases and J by 0 bases, with 4 bases of the junction left unmatched. The CDR3 length is 15 residues. Germline V lookup: CDR1 SNHLY, CDR2 FYNNEI. The DNA of the CDR3 is TGTGCCAGCAGTAATAGGGACAGGAGCACAGATACGCAGTATTTT. Translation gives CASSNRDRSTDTQYF.

The rearrangement uses TRBV5-6 and TRBJ1-1, with D maybe TRBD1 (6 bases). From germline, CDR1 is SGHDT and CDR2 YYEEEE. Trimming shortened V by 3 bases and J by 0 bases, and 15 bases separated the two germline ends. The CDR3 covers 16 residues. The CDR3 loop is CASSSTRTDMNTEAFF. In DNA, the CDR3 is TGTGCCAGCAGCTCAACGCGGACAGACATGAACACTGAAGCTTTCTTT.

The gene calls are TRBV5-4 and TRBJ2-7; TRBD2 matches 10 bases. Germline values: CDR1 SGHNT, CDR2 YYREEE (reference sequence). V trimming: 4 bases; J trimming: 2 bases; junction bases outside the gene matches: 6. This CDR3 is built from 15 residues. In DNA, the CDR3 is TGTGCCAGCAGCGAAGGACTAGCGGCTACCTACGAGCAGTACTTC. Translated: CASSEGLAATYEQYF.

This chain links TRBV5-4 with TRBJ2-4, with 9 bases fitting TRBD1. Germline V gene lookup returns CDR1 SGHNT and CDR2 YYREEE (reference sequence). This CDR3 has 14 amino acids. Losses at the gene ends were 2 bases for V and 7 bases for J; bases not matched to a gene: 4. This CDR3 reads CASSFKTGGNIQYF. The CDR3 nucleotides read TGTGCCAGCAGCTTCAAGACAGGGGGGAACATTCAGTACTTC.

A note on this clone: Mismatch with germline at one junction end may stem from a read error. This chain connects TRBV6-1 to TRBJ2-5; TRBD1 agrees at 8 bases. The CDR3 contains 15 residues. CDR1 and CDR2 (germline): MNHNS, SASEGT. The CDR3 coding sequence is TGTGCCAGCAGGGAAGGACAGGGTTCGGCAGAGACCCAGTACTTC. Its translation is CASREGQGSAETQYF.

The chain recombines TRBV6-5 with TRBJ1-5; D might be TRBD1 (5 bases). Germline loops: CDR1 MNHEY, CDR2 SVGAGI. The V and J ends lost 7 bases and 1 base respectively, with 8 bases between them. The CDR3 loop spans 13 amino acids. CDR3: CASMGGSNQPQHF. The CDR3 DNA sequence: TGTGCCAGCATGGGGGGAAGCAATCAGCCCCAGCATTTT.

V usage is TRBV18 and J usage is TRBJ2-1; a weak D match, TRBD1 (6 bases). Trimming cost V 1 base and J 0 bases, with 22 bases left between them. Per germline, CDR1 KGHSH and CDR2 LQKENI. The CDR3 spans 20 residues. DNA for the CDR3: TGTGCCAGCTCACCACGGGCTACCAGGGGTCCTCAAAGCTCCTACAATGAGCAGTTCTTC. Protein product: CASSPRATRGPQSSYNEQFF.

This chain links TRBV19 with TRBJ2-3, with 8 positions matching TRBD1. Looked up from germline, CDR1 is LNHDA and CDR2 is SQIVND (reference sequence). With V trimmed by 3 bases and J by 4 bases, 12 bases remained unmatched. This CDR3 has 17 amino acids. The CDR3 nucleotides read TGTGCCAGTAGTATTGGGGCGGACAGGGCACCTGCAGATACGCAGTATTTT. Translating gives CASSIGADRAPADTQYF.

This chain uses TRBV4-1 with TRBJ2-7; tentative D call: TRBD2 (6 bases). The V end lost 1 base, the J end lost 2 bases, and 18 bases lay between the germline ends. CDR1 and CDR2 (germline): MGHRA, YSYEKL. The CDR3 is 17 amino acids. The CDR3 loop reads CASSQAKPGTETYEQYF. The CDR3 nucleotides read TGCGCCAGCAGCCAAGCCAAGCCCGGGACTGAAACCTACGAGCAGTACTTC.

V is TRBV10-3 and J is TRBJ2-1; D is possibly TRBD2 (6 bases). The V end lost 10 bases, the J end lost 5 bases, and 21 bases lay between the germline ends. Germline V CDR1 and CDR2: ENHRY, SYGVKD. The CDR3 covers 15 residues. The CDR3 bases are TGTGCCAGCAAAAATGGTGTGACTAGGGACAATGAGCAGTTCTTC. It yields the protein CASKNGVTRDNEQFF.

The chain employs TRBV11-2 and TRBJ1-1; 11 bases fit TRBD1. In germline, CDR1 is SGHAT, CDR2 FQNNGV. Trimming took 4 bases from V and 10 from J; bases not matched to a gene: 8. The CDR3 sequence is 14 residues long. The CDR3 sequence: CASSYSGTGGLAFF. DNA of the CDR3: TGTGCCAGCAGCTATTCCGGGACAGGGGGATTAGCTTTCTTT.

CDR3 DNA: TGCGCCAGCAGTGAGGGATCCACTGAGCAGTTCTTC. It yields the protein CASSEGSTEQFF. The chain recombines TRBV5-1 with TRBJ2-1; D perhaps matches TRBD2 (5 bases). V lost 5 bases, J lost 9 bases, and 12 bases lay in between. Germline V gene sequence: CDR1 SGHRS, CDR2 YFSETQ. The CDR3 is made up of 12 amino acids.

This clone was recorded once. The rearrangement links TRBV28 to TRBJ2-3; D is possibly TRBD2 (5 bases). Germline V lookup: CDR1 MDHEN, CDR2 SYDVKM. The V gene lost 5 bases and the J gene lost 0 bases, with 9 bases spanning the gap. The CDR3 has 14 amino acids. The CDR3 region has the DNA TGTGCCAGCAGTCCAACTAGTAGCACAGATACGCAGTATTTT. This sequence encodes CASSPTSSTDTQYF.

The CDR3 DNA follows: TGTGCCAGCAGTCGTCCTCAGGGGCGGATCACTGAAGCTTTCTTT. Residues: CASSRPQGRITEAFF. The rearrangement joins TRBV28 to TRBJ1-1; weak D call: TRBD1 (6 bases). CDR3 length equals 15 residues. The germline CDR1 and CDR2 sequences are MDHEN and SYDVKM. The germline V and J ends were trimmed by 5 bases and 4 bases, with 17 bases remaining between them.

The rearrangement links TRBV11-2 to TRBJ1-6; D might be TRBD1 (5 bases). The V and J ends lost 5 bases and 7 bases respectively, with 9 bases between them. The CDR3 has 13 residues. Germline V lookup: CDR1 SGHAT, CDR2 FQNNGV. CDR3 DNA sequence: TGTGCCAGCAGCCAAGGACAAAATTCACCCCTCCACTTT. As protein: CASSQGQNSPLHF.

The rearrangement uses TRBV2 and TRBJ1-6, with D possibly being TRBD1 (6 bases). CDR3 size: 15 residues. Trimming took off 6 bases at V and 7 bases at J, with 16 bases between the two ends. Germline loops: CDR1 SNHLY, CDR2 FYNNEI. In DNA, the CDR3 is TGTGCCAGCAGGGGGGGGGCGAGTTCAAATTCACCCCTCCACTTT. As protein: CASRGGASSNSPLHF.

The chain couples TRBV28 to TRBJ1-1; no definite D call. Germline V CDR1 and CDR2: MDHEN, SYDVKM. CDR3 length: 15 residues. Trimming removed 4 bases at V and 3 bases at J, with 15 bases between. As DNA, the CDR3 is TGTGCCAGCAGTTCCCCAGGTGGTGGGTACACTGAAGCTTTCTTT. This encodes CASSSPGGGYTEAFF.

The chain has TRBV27 and TRBJ1-1, with 7 bases identical to TRBD1. Per germline, CDR1 MNHEY and CDR2 SMNVEV (reference sequence). CDR3 length: 14 residues. Trimming removed 7 bases from V and 4 bases from J; junction bases left unmatched: 9. CDR3 in amino acids: CASMTGTTSTEAFF. DNA of the CDR3: TGTGCCAGCATGACAGGGACCACTAGCACTGAAGCTTTCTTT.